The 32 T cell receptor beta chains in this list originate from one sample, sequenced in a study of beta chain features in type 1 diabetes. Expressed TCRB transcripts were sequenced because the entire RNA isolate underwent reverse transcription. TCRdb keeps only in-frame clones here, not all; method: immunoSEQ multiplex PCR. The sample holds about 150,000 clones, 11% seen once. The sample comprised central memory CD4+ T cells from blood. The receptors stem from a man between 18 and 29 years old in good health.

CDR3 bases: TGTGCCAGCAGCCCGGGACAGCCTAACTATGGCTACACCTTC. It translates to CASSPGQPNYGYTF. V usage is TRBV7-9 and J usage is TRBJ1-2; TRBD1 matches 7 bases. The V and J ends lost 5 bases and 0 bases, in that order; junction bases with no gene match: 3. The V gene's germline CDR1 is SEHNR and CDR2 FQNEAQ (reference sequence). This CDR3 is 14 amino acids long.

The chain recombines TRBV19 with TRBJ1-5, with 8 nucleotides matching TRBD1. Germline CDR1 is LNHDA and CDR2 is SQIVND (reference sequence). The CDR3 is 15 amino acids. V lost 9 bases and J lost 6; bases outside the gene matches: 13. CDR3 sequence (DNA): TGTGCCAGCAAATCCGTCGGACAGGGAGGTCAGCCCCAGCATTTT. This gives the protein CASKSVGQGGQPQHF.

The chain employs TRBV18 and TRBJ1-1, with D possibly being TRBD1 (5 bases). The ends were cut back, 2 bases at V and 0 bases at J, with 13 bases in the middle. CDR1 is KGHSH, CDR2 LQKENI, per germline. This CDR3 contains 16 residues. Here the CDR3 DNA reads TGTGCCAGCTCACCAACACAGGTCGGCCTGAACACTGAAGCTTTCTTT. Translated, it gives CASSPTQVGLNTEAFF. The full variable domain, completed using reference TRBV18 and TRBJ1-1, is NAGVMQNPRHLVRRRGQEARLRCSPMKGHSHVYWYRQLPEEGLKFMVYLQKENIIDESGMPKERFSAEFPKEGPSILRIQQVVRGDSAAYFCASSPTQVGLNTEAFFGQGTRLTVV.

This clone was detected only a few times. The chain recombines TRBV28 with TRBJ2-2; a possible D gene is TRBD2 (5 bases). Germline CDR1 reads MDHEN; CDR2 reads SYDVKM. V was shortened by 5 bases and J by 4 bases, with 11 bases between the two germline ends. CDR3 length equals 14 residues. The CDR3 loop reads CASSPRRGTGELFF. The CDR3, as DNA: TGTGCCAGCAGTCCCAGACGGGGCACCGGGGAGCTGTTTTTT. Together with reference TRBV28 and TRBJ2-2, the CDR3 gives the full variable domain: DVKVTQSSRYLVKRTGEKVFLECVQDMDHENMFWYRQDPGLGLRLIYFSYDVKMKEKGDIPEGYSVSREKKERFSLILESASTNQTSMYLCASSPRRGTGELFFGEGSRLTVL.

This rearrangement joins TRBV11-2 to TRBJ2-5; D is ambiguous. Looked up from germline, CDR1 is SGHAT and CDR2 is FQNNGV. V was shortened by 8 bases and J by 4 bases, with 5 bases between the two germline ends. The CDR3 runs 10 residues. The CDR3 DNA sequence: TGTGCCAGCGGGGTAGAGACCCAGTACTTC. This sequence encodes CASGVETQYF. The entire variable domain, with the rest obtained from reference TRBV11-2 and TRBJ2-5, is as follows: EAGVAQSPRYKIIEKRQSVAFWCNPISGHATLYWYQQILGQGPKLLIQFQNNGVVDDSQLPKDRFSAERLKGVDSTLKIQPAKLEDSAVYLCASGVETQYFGPGTRLLVL.

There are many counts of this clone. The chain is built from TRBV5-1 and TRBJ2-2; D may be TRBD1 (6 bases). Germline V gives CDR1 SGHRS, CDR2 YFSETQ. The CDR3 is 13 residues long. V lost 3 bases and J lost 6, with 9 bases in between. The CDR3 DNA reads TGCGCCAGCAGCTACGCAGGGGCCGGGGAGCTGTTTTTT. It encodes CASSYAGAGELFF.

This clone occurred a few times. For the CDR3, the DNA is TGTGCCAGCAGCTCCCGGACAGGCGAGAATCAGCCCCAGCATTTT. Its translation: CASSSRTGENQPQHF. The chain uses TRBV7-6 and TRBJ1-5; 7 bases agree with TRBD1. This CDR3 has 15 residues. V dropped 4 bases and J dropped 4; count of bases not matched to a gene: 7. Germline assignment: CDR1 SGHVS and CDR2 FNYEAQ.

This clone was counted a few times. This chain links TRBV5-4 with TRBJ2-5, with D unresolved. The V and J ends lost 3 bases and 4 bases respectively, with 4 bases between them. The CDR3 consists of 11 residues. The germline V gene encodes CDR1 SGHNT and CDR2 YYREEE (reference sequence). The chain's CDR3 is CASSSPETQYF. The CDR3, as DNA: TGTGCCAGCAGCTCCCCAGAGACCCAGTACTTC.

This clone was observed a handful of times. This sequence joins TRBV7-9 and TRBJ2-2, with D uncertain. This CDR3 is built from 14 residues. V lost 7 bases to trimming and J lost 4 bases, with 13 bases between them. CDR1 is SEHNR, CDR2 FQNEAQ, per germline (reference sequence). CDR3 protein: CASIGTLGTGELFF. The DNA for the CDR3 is TGTGCCAGCATCGGAACCTTAGGCACCGGGGAGCTGTTTTTT.

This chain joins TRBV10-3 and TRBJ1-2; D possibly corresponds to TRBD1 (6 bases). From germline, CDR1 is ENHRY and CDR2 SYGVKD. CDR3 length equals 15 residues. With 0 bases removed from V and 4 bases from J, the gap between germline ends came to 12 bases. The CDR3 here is CAISESGGRSYGYTF. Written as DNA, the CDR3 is TGTGCCATCAGTGAGTCCGGGGGGCGCAGCTATGGCTACACCTTC.

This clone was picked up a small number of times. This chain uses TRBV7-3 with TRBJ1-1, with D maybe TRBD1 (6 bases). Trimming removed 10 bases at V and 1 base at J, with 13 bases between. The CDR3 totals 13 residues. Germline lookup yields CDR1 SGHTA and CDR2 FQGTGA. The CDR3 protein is CATSRQENTEAFF. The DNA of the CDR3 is TGTGCCACATCGCGACAGGAGAACACTGAAGCTTTCTTT.

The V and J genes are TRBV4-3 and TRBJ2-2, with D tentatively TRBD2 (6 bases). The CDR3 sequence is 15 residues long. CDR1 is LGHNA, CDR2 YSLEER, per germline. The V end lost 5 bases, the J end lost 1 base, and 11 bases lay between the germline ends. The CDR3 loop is CASSRGTLNTGELFF. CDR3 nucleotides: TGCGCCAGCAGCAGAGGGACTCTGAACACCGGGGAGCTGTTTTTT.

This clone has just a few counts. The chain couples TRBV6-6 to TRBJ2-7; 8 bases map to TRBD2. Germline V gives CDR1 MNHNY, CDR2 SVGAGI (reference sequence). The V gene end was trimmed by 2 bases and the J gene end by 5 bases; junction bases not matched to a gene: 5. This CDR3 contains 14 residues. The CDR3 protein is CASSYRREANEQYF. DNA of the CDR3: TGTGCCAGCAGTTACAGGCGGGAGGCCAACGAGCAGTACTTC.

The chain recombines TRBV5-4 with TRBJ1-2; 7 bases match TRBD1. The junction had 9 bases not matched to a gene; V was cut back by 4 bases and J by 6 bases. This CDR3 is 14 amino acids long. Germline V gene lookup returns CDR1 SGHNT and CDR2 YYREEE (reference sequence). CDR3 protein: CASSHIDRENGYTF. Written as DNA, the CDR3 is TGTGCCAGCAGCCACATCGACAGGGAAAATGGCTACACCTTC.

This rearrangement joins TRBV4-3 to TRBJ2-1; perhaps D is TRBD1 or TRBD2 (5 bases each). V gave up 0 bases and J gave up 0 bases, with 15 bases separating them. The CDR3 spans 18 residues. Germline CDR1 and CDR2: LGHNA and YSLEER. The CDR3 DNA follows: TGCGCCAGCAGCCAAGATTTGGGAAGAGGGGACTCCTACAATGAGCAGTTCTTC. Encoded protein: CASSQDLGRGDSYNEQFF.

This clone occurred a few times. The DNA for the CDR3 is TGTGCCAGCTTAACTGCGAACACTGAAGCTTTCTTT. It is translated as CASLTANTEAFF. V and J are TRBV18 and TRBJ1-1, with unresolved D. The CDR3 length is 12 residues. Trimming cost V 7 bases and J 1 base, with 7 bases left between them. CDR1 is KGHSH, CDR2 LQKENI, per germline. The full variable domain, completed using reference TRBV18 and TRBJ1-1, is NAGVMQNPRHLVRRRGQEARLRCSPMKGHSHVYWYRQLPEEGLKFMVYLQKENIIDESGMPKERFSAEFPKEGPSILRIQQVVRGDSAAYFCASLTANTEAFFGQGTRLTVV.

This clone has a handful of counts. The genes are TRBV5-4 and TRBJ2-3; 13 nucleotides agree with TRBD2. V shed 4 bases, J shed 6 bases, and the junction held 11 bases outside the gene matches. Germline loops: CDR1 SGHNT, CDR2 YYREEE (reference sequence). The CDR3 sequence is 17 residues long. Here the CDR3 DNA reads TGTGCCAGCAGCCCTCAACTAGCGGGAGGGCGCCGGGATACGCAGTATTTT. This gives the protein CASSPQLAGGRRDTQYF.

CDR3 DNA sequence: TGCAGCTTTGGGGATAGGACGAGGACTAACTATGGCTACACCTTC. Protein sequence: CSFGDRTRTNYGYTF. The rearrangement uses TRBV29-1 and TRBJ1-2; D is uncertain. CDR1 is SQVTM and CDR2 is ANQGSEA in the germline V gene. Trimming took off 8 bases at V and 0 bases at J, with 19 bases between the two ends. The CDR3 consists of 15 residues.

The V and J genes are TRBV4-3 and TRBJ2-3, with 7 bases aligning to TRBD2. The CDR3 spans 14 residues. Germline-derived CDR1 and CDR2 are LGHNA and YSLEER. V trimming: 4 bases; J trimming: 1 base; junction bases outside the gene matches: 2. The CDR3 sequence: CASSLSGGTDTQYF. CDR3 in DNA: TGCGCCAGCAGCCTAAGCGGGGGCACAGATACGCAGTATTTT.

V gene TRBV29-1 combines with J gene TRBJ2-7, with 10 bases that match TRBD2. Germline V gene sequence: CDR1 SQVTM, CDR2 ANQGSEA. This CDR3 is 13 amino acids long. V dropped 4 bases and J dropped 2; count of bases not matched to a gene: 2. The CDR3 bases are TGCAGCGTTGTCCTAGCGGGAGCCTACGAGCAGTACTTC. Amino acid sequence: CSVVLAGAYEQYF.

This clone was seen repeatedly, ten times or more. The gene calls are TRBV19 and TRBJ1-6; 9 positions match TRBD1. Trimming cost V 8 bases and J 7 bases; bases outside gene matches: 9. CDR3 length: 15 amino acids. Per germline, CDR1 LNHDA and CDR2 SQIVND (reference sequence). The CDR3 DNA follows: TGTGCCAGTTCCCCGGGACAGGGTCAAAATTCACCCCTCCACTTT. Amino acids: CASSPGQGQNSPLHF.

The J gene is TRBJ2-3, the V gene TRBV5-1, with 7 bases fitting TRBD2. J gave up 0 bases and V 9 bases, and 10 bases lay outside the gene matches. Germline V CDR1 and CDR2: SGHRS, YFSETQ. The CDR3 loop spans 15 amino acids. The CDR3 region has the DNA TGCGCCACCCAAAGGGCTAGCGGTAGCACAGATACGCAGTATTTT. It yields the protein CATQRASGSTDTQYF. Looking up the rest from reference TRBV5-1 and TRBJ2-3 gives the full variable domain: KAGVTQTPRYLIKTRGQQVTLSCSPISGHRSVSWYQQTPGQGLQFLFEYFSETQRNKGNFPGRFSGRQFSNSRSEMNVSTLELGDSALYLCATQRASGSTDTQYFGPGTRLTVL.

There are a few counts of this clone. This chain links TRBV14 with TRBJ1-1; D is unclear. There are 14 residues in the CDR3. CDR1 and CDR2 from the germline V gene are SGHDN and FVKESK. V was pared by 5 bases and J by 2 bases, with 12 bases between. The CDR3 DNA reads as TGTGCCAGCAGCTTCCCGGGATATAACACTGAAGCTTTCTTT. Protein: CASSFPGYNTEAFF.

The CDR3 DNA follows: TGCGCCAGCAGCCCTAATACAGGGGATGAGACCCAGTACTTC. Residues: CASSPNTGDETQYF. V and J are TRBV5-1 and TRBJ2-5, with TRBD1 identical over 7 bases. Germline CDR1 SGHRS, CDR2 YFSETQ. J lost 5 bases, V lost 4 bases, and 8 bases had no gene match. The CDR3 spans 14 residues.

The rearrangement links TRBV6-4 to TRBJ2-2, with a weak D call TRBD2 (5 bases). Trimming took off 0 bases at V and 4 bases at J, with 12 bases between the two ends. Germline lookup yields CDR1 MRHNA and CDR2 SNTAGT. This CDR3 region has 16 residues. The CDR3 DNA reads TGTGCCAGCAGTGACTCGCCTAGCTGGCCCACCGGGGAGCTGTTTTTT. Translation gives CASSDSPSWPTGELFF.

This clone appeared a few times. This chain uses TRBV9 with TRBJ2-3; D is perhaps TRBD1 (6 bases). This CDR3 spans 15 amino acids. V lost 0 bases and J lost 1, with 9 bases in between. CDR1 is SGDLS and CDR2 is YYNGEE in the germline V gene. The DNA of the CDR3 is TGTGCCAGCAGCGTAGAATGGGGGCGCACAGATACGCAGTATTTT. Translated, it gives CASSVEWGRTDTQYF.

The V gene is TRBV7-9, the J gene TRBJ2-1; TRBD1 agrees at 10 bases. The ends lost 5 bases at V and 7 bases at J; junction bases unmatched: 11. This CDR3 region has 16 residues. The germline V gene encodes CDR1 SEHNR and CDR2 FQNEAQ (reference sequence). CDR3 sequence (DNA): TGTGCCAGCAGCCCCAGGGACAGGGGCCTAAAGAATGAGCAGTTCTTC. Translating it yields CASSPRDRGLKNEQFF.

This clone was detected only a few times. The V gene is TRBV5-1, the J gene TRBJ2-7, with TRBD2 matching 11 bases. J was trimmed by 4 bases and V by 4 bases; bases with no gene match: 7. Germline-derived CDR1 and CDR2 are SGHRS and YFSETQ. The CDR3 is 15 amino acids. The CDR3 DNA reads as TGCGCCAGCAGCCTAACTAGCGGGAGCAGGTACGAGCAGTACTTC. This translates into CASSLTSGSRYEQYF. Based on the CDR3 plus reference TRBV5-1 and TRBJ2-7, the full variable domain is KAGVTQTPRYLIKTRGQQVTLSCSPISGHRSVSWYQQTPGQGLQFLFEYFSETQRNKGNFPGRFSGRQFSNSRSEMNVSTLELGDSALYLCASSLTSGSRYEQYFGPGTRLTVT.

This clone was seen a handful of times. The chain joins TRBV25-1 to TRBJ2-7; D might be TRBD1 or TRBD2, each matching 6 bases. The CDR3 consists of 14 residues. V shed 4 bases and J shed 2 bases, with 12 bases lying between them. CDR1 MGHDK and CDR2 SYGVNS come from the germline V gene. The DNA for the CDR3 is TGTGCCAGCAGTGCCGCCGGGGGCACCTACGAGCAGTACTTC. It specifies CASSAAGGTYEQYF.

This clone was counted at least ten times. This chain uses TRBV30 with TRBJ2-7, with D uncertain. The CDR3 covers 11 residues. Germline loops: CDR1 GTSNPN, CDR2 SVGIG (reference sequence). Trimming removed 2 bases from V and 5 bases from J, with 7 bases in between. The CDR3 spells CAWSPSHEQYF. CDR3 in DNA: TGTGCCTGGAGTCCGTCCCACGAGCAGTACTTC.

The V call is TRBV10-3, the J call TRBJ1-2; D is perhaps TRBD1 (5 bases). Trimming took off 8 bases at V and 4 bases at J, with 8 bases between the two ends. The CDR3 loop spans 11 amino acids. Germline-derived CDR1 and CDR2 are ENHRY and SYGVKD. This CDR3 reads CAIQGSYGYTF. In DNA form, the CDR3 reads TGTGCCATCCAGGGTTCCTATGGCTACACCTTC.

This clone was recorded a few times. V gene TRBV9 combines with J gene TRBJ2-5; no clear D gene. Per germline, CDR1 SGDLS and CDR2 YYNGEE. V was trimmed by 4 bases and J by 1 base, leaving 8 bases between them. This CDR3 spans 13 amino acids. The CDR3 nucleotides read TGTGCCAGCAGCTCCTTGTTCCAAGAGACCCAGTACTTC. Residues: CASSSLFQETQYF.